This is a list of T cell receptor beta chains from one sample in a study of regulatory T cells in long-lasting Graves disease. TCRdb re-called the multiplex PCR reads with MiXCR, one entry per CDR3 protein. The table lists about 520,000 distinct CDR3 sequences, more than 10% of them singletons. The same specimen was also included in a second study, on T cells in Graves' hyperthyroidism and ophthalmopathy.

The starting material was peripheral blood mononuclear cells (PBMCs), obtained at new diagnosis, from a patient treated with antithyroid drugs. The receptors come from a young woman with Graves disease. CDR3s include the opening cysteine and the closing phenylalanine or tryptophan. The D gene is left open where the match is weak. Only some rows state a clone size, as once, few, many or a class for expanded clones.

CDR3 DNA,CDR3 protein,D gene,J gene,V gene,clone size
TGTGCCAGCAGTTTACAGGGTTGGGGCCAAGAGACCCAGTACTTC,CASSLQGWGQETQYF,NA,TRBJ2-5,TRBV12-3/TRBV12-4,many
TGCGCCAGCAGTGAGCCAGGCCGGGACAGGTCGTTT,CASSEPGRDRSF,TRBD1,TRBJ1-5,TRBV10-2,many
TGTGCCAGCAGTGATTCCACAGGGGGGACCGGGGAGCTGTTTTTT,CASSDSTGGTGELFF,TRBD1,TRBJ2-2,TRBV6-4,few
TGTGCCAGCAGTCCAGCCGGGGGGAGCGGGATGAATGAGCAGTTCTTC,CASSPAGGSGMNEQFF,TRBD2,TRBJ2-1,TRBV28,many
TGTGCCAGCAGCCAAGGGTGGGGAAAGGTCACTGAAGCTTTCTTT,CASSQGWGKVTEAFF,NA,TRBJ1-1,TRBV14,NA
TGTGCCATCAGTGAGTGGGAAGGCCCGGAGTCGGTCGGGGAGCTGTTTTTT,CAISEWEGPESVGELFF,NA,TRBJ2-2,TRBV10-3,many
TGTGCCAGCAGCTTAGGACTAGCGGGCAACCCCGTGATCTTC,CASSLGLAGNPVIF,TRBD2,TRBJ2-1,TRBV11-3,many
TGTGCCAGCAGGTCTACAGGGACAGAGACCCAGTACTTC,CASRSTGTETQYF,NA,TRBJ2-5,TRBV28,many
TGTGCCAGCTCAGCAAGACAGGGGCGGTACGAGCAGTACTTC,CASSARQGRYEQYF,TRBD1,TRBJ2-7,TRBV18,many
TGTGCCAGCAGCTTAGGGACAGGGTACACAGATACGCAGTATTTT,CASSLGTGYTDTQYF,TRBD1,TRBJ2-3,TRBV7-2,few
TGTGCCAGCAGTCTCGTAGGGACTAGCGGGACAAACCCAGTCTTC,CASSLVGTSGTNPVF,TRBD2,TRBJ2-1,TRBV7-3,many
TGTGCCAGCAGTTCCTCGGGCAGGACTAATCAGCCCCAGCATTTT,CASSSSGRTNQPQHF,NA,TRBJ1-5,TRBV6-5,many
TGTGCCACCCACAGGGGCACAGACGATGGCTACACCTTC,CATHRGTDDGYTF,TRBD1,TRBJ1-2,TRBV10-3,NA
TGTGCCAGCAGCTTAGCGGGGCTAGCTCCCGTCCAGTACTTC,CASSLAGLAPVQYF,NA,TRBJ2-7,TRBV11-2,many
TGCGCCAGCAGTGAGCAGGGCAGTGCAGGGTATGGCTACACCTTC,CASSEQGSAGYGYTF,NA,TRBJ1-2,TRBV10-2,many
TGTGCCAGCAGCTTAAGGATCCAGCGCTCCTACAATGAGCAGTTCTTC,CASSLRIQRSYNEQFF,NA,TRBJ2-1,TRBV11-2,many
TGTGCCAGCAGCGGGACAGGGGGCGGCGAGCAGTACTTC,CASSGTGGGEQYF,TRBD1,TRBJ2-7,TRBV2,many
TGTGCCAGCAGTCGCCACTACAGGGAAATCAATGAGCAGTTCTTC,CASSRHYREINEQFF,NA,TRBJ2-1,TRBV27,few
TGTGCCAGCAGCGAACAGGGAATTAATTCACCCCTCCACTTT,CASSEQGINSPLHF,NA,TRBJ1-6,TRBV2,many
TGTGCCAGCAGTTACGGAGGGGGCGGGATCTATGGCTACACCTTC,CASSYGGGGIYGYTF,TRBD1,TRBJ1-2,TRBV6-5,NA
TGCAGCGTTGATAGGGGGCAAGTGTATTGGGGTTCATACAATGAGCAGTTCTTC,CSVDRGQVYWGSYNEQFF,TRBD1,TRBJ2-1,TRBV29-1,many
TGTGCCAGCAGCTTAGATAGCGGGAGGATAGCAGATACGCAGTATTTT,CASSLDSGRIADTQYF,TRBD2,TRBJ2-3,TRBV7-6,many
TGTGCCAGCAGCTCATTCCCCGGGGACAGAGGGTACGAGCAGTACTTC,CASSSFPGDRGYEQYF,TRBD1,TRBJ2-7,TRBV11-2,NA
TGTGCCAGCAGTTTATCACACTTAGCGGGATTCTACAATGAGCAGTTCTTC,CASSLSHLAGFYNEQFF,TRBD2,TRBJ2-1,TRBV28,many
TGTGCCAGCAGTGTTCAATACTCTGGAAACACCATATATTTT,CASSVQYSGNTIYF,NA,TRBJ1-3,TRBV2,NA
TGTGCCAGCAGTGAAGCGGGGGGGCGAGAAGGCTACACCTTC,CASSEAGGREGYTF,NA,TRBJ1-2,TRBV6-1,NA
TGTGCCAGCAGCCTAAGCGCTGACAGGAACTATGGCTACACCTTC,CASSLSADRNYGYTF,NA,TRBJ1-2,TRBV12-3/TRBV12-4,NA
TGTGCCAGCTCACCATGGGAGGGGGCTCGGAACACTGAAGCTTTCTTT,CASSPWEGARNTEAFF,TRBD1,TRBJ1-1,TRBV18,few
TGCAGTGCTAGGATTGGGCAGGACAGCATGAACACTGAAGCTTTCTTT,CSARIGQDSMNTEAFF,NA,TRBJ1-1,TRBV20-1,many
TGTGCCAGCAGTGAAGGGGAGGGGGGTAGTGAAAAACTGTTTTTT,CASSEGEGGSEKLFF,NA,TRBJ1-4,TRBV6-1,many
TGCAGTGCTCCGACTAGCGGGTGGGATACGCAGTATTTT,CSAPTSGWDTQYF,TRBD2,TRBJ2-3,TRBV20-1,NA
TGTGCCAGCAGCCAAGGGGGACAGGGGCACACTGAAGCTTTCTTT,CASSQGGQGHTEAFF,TRBD1,TRBJ1-1,TRBV3-1,few
TGTGCCAGCAGCTCCCCCTACGAGCAGTACTTC,CASSSPYEQYF,NA,TRBJ2-7,TRBV28,many
TGTGCCAGCAGCCCGGATTTGGGGTCTCGGAATGAGCAGTTCTTC,CASSPDLGSRNEQFF,NA,TRBJ2-1,TRBV7-8,many
TGCAGTGCTAGAGATCTCCGAAAGGGCGAGTTAAGCAATCAGCCCCAGCATTTT,CSARDLRKGELSNQPQHF,NA,TRBJ1-5,TRBV20-1,few
TGTGCCACGGGGGACCGAGCCAAAAACATTCAGTACTTC,CATGDRAKNIQYF,NA,TRBJ2-4,TRBV6-1,NA
TGCAGTGCCATCGCAGGGGGCCTTTATAATCAGCCCCAGCATTTT,CSAIAGGLYNQPQHF,TRBD1,TRBJ1-5,TRBV20-1,NA
TGTGCCAGCAGCTTAGGGACAGGGGGCCGAGAAGAGACCCAGTACTTC,CASSLGTGGREETQYF,TRBD1,TRBJ2-5,TRBV5-8,many
TGTGCCAGCAGCCGGGCAGGGGCCAATCAGCCCCAGCATTTT,CASSRAGANQPQHF,NA,TRBJ1-5,TRBV6-1,many
TGTGCCAGCAGCCCCCTAGGGCCGGGACTAGCGGGAGCGGATACGCAGTATTTT,CASSPLGPGLAGADTQYF,TRBD2,TRBJ2-3,TRBV11-2,many
TGTGCCAGCAGCCCGACAGGGACCAGCAATCAGCCCCAGCATTTT,CASSPTGTSNQPQHF,TRBD1,TRBJ1-5,TRBV28,many
TGTGCCAGTAGTTTTGGGGACCCACTAGCGTGGTCCTACGAGCAGTACTTC,CASSFGDPLAWSYEQYF,TRBD2,TRBJ2-7,TRBV19,many
TGTGCCACCAGTGACGCCGCCGGGACGGGCACAGATACGCAGTATTTT,CATSDAAGTGTDTQYF,NA,TRBJ2-3,TRBV24-1,few
TGTGCCAGCACCAGGCAGGGCAATGAGCAGTTCTTC,CASTRQGNEQFF,NA,TRBJ2-1,TRBV2,many
TGTGCCAGCTCACCATGGGCAGGCCGAGGGACTGAAGCTTTCTTT,CASSPWAGRGTEAFF,NA,TRBJ1-1,TRBV18,many
TGCAGTGCTAGAGTACCCCCTGTCAGGGGCCAACAGGGGGGAGAGACCCAGTACTTC,CSARVPPVRGQQGGETQYF,TRBD1,TRBJ2-5,TRBV20-1,few
TGTGCCAGTAGTATGGGACAGGGAGGCATAAGGTGGTCTGGAAACACCATATATTTT,CASSMGQGGIRWSGNTIYF,TRBD1,TRBJ1-3,TRBV19,few